This is a list of T cell receptor beta chains from one sample in a study of tumor-infiltrating lymphocytes in oesophageal squamous cell carcinoma. TCRdb ran MiXCR on the PCR reads and lists one entry per CDR3 protein. The sample lists some 16,000 distinct CDR3 sequences; approximately 56% were seen once. Sequencing used esophageal tumor tissue. The receptors originated from a male donor with esophageal squamous cell carcinoma. CDR3s include the opening cysteine and the closing phenylalanine or tryptophan. The order of the fields is clone size, J gene, D gene, V gene, CDR3 protein, CDR3 DNA. D genes are given only for firm matches. Size is stated for part of the rows, as once, few or many counts, or as a class when the clone is expanded.

>many|TRBJ1-6|-|TRBV27
CASSLRGDSPLHF
TGTGCCAGCAGTCTCAGGGGAGATTCACCCCTCCACTTT
>medium-sized|TRBJ2-1|-|TRBV28
CASSSLPTNNEQFF
TGTGCCAGCAGTTCACTACCAACTAACAATGAGCAGTTCTTC
>-|TRBJ2-1|-|TRBV5-1
CASSLKSSAYNEQFF
TGCGCCAGCAGCTTAAAATCATCGGCCTACAATGAGCAGTTCTTC
>-|TRBJ1-1|-|TRBV11-2
CASSFMGLYGTEAFF
TGTGCCAGCAGCTTTATGGGACTTTACGGGACTGAAGCTTTCTTT
>-|TRBJ2-7|TRBD2|TRBV7-2
CASSRGTSGTYEQYF
TGTGCCAGCAGCCGCGGGACTAGCGGAACCTACGAGCAGTACTTC
>-|TRBJ2-7|-|TRBV7-2
CASSSPLGRVRYEQYF
TGTGCCAGCAGCTCCCCCCTAGGGCGGGTCCGGTACGAGCAGTACTTC
>-|TRBJ2-1|TRBD1|TRBV24-1
CATSDPGQGWNEQFF
TGTGCCACCAGTGACCCGGGACAGGGATGGAATGAGCAGTTCTTC
>-|TRBJ1-1|TRBD1|TRBV7-2
CASRRTGGTEAFF
TGTGCCAGCAGACGGACAGGGGGGACTGAAGCTTTCTTT
>large|TRBJ1-1|-|TRBV7-3
CASSLWGGGNTEAFF
TGTGCCAGCAGCTTATGGGGGGGTGGGAACACTGAAGCTTTCTTT
>once|TRBJ2-4|-|TRBV6-1
CASSEVPENIQYF
TGTGCCAGCAGTGAAGTTCCAGAAAACATTCAGTACTTC
>-|TRBJ2-1|TRBD2|TRBV7-8
CASSRPGGDSDNEQFF
TGTGCCAGCAGCCGACCGGGGGGAGATTCAGACAATGAGCAGTTCTTC
>few|TRBJ2-1|TRBD2|TRBV7-6
CASSPGLAGSYNEQFF
TGTGCTAGCAGCCCCGGACTAGCGGGCTCCTACAATGAGCAGTTCTTC
>many|TRBJ2-5|TRBD2|TRBV11-2
CASSPFLKGGRAETQYF
TGTGCCAGCAGCCCGTTTCTCAAGGGAGGGCGGGCAGAGACCCAGTACTTC
>-|TRBJ1-5|-|TRBV12-3/TRBV12-4
CASSLGGGQPQHF
TGTGCCAGCAGTTTGGGGGGGGGTCAGCCCCAGCATTTT
>-|TRBJ2-3|-|TRBV19
CASSPDRLTDTQYF
TGTGCCAGTAGTCCTGACAGACTCACAGATACGCAGTATTTT
>few|TRBJ2-5|TRBD2|TRBV28
CASSFPRALSSGGYNEQYF
TGTGCCAGCAGTTTCCCCCGGGCTCTTTCAAGCGGGGGCTACAATGAGCAGTACTTC
>-|TRBJ2-4|TRBD1|TRBV7-3
CASSPQGNIQYF
TGTGCCAGCAGCCCACAGGGGAACATTCAGTACTTC
>few|TRBJ1-1|-|TRBV7-2
CASSLPPNTEAFF
TGTGCCAGCAGCTTGCCGCCAAACACAGAAGCTTTCTTT
>once|TRBJ2-5|-|TRBV7-3
CASSFGQARGETQYF
TGTGCCAGCAGCTTCGGGCAGGCGAGGGGAGAGACCCAGTACTTC
>medium-sized|TRBJ1-1|-|TRBV7-9
CASNQGEERPEAFF
TGTGCCAGCAACCAGGGCGAGGAACGGCCTGAAGCTTTCTTT
>many|TRBJ1-4|TRBD1|TRBV7-2
CASSPRPGQVNEKLFF
TGTGCCAGCAGCCCGCGACCGGGACAGGTTAATGAAAAACTGTTTTTT
>-|TRBJ2-7|-|TRBV6-1
CASRKGGEALYEQYF
TGTGCCAGCAGGAAAGGGGGGGAGGCCCTTTACGAGCAGTACTTC
>medium-sized|TRBJ2-5|TRBD1|TRBV7-8
CASSSQGWVRETQYF
TGTGCCAGCAGCTCACAGGGGTGGGTCAGAGAGACCCAGTACTTC
>-|TRBJ2-1|TRBD2|TRBV7-2
CASSLGFSGGDNEQFF
TGTGCCAGCAGCCTAGGTTTTAGCGGGGGGGACAATGAGCAGTTCTTC
>-|TRBJ2-2|-|TRBV7-2
CASSYNGGGEELFF
TGTGCCAGCAGCTATAACGGGGGTGGAGAGGAGCTGTTTTTT
>-|TRBJ2-7|-|TRBV6-5
CASINRNSYEQYF
TGTGCCAGTATTAACAGGAACTCCTACGAGCAGTACTTC
>few|TRBJ2-3|-|TRBV6-1
CASSSQAGDTQYF
TGTGCCAGCAGTTCCCAGGCGGGGGATACGCAGTATTTT
>-|TRBJ2-4|-|TRBV6-1
CASSRVPLAKNIQYF
TGTGCCAGCAGCCGGGTCCCTCTAGCCAAAAACATTCAGTACTTC
>few|TRBJ2-7|TRBD2|TRBV7-8
CASSLRGADVNEQYF
TGTGCCAGCAGCTTGCGGGGGGCCGATGTCAACGAGCAGTACTTC
>-|TRBJ2-5|TRBD1|TRBV7-6
CASSRTGGADNSPLHF
TGTGCCAGCAGTCGGACAGGGGGCGCAGATAATTCACCCCTCCACTTC
>medium-sized|TRBJ1-5|-|TRBV5-1
CASSPGLNRVNQPQHF
TGCGCCAGCAGCCCGGGCCTCAACAGGGTAAATCAGCCCCAGCATTTT
>many|TRBJ2-3|TRBD2|TRBV12-3/TRBV12-4
CASSPSGRKTDTQYF
TGTGCCAGCAGTCCTAGCGGGAGGAAGACAGATACGCAGTATTTT
>medium-sized|TRBJ1-1|-|TRBV28
CASRSLFEAFF
TGTGCCAGCCGTTCCCTCTTTGAAGCTTTCTTT
>few|TRBJ1-6|TRBD1|TRBV20-1
CSATRYRGNEQYF
TGCAGTGCTACAAGATACAGGGGGAACGAGCAGTACTTT
>-|TRBJ2-3|TRBD1|TRBV6-1
CASSARTGAVNTDTQYF
TGTGCCAGCAGTGCGCGGACAGGGGCAGTGAACACAGATACGCAGTATTTT
>-|TRBJ2-3|-|TRBV7-2
CASSLQAEANERFF
TGTGCCAGCAGCCTCCAAGCGGAGGCCAATGAGCGGTTCTTC